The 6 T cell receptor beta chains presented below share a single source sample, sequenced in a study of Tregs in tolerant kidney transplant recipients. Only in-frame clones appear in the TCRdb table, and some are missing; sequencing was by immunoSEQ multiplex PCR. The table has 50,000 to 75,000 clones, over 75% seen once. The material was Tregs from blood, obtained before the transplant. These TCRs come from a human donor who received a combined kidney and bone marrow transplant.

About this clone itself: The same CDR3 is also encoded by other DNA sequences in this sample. The CDR3 coding sequence is TGTGCCAGCAGTGAAGTAACCCAAGGCCCAGAGACCCAGTACTTC. It is translated as CASSEVTQGPETQYF. The chain has TRBV25-1 and TRBJ2-5, with D hard to call. Looked up from germline, CDR1 is MGHDK and CDR2 is SYGVNS. Trimming removed 2 bases at V and 4 bases at J, with 14 bases between. CDR3 size: 15 residues.

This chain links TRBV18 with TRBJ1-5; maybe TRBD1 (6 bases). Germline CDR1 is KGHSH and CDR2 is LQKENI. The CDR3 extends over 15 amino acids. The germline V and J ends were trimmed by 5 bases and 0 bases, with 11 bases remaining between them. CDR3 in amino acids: CASSSGQNSNQPQHF. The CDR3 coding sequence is TGTGCCAGCTCATCCGGACAGAATAGCAATCAGCCCCAGCATTTT.

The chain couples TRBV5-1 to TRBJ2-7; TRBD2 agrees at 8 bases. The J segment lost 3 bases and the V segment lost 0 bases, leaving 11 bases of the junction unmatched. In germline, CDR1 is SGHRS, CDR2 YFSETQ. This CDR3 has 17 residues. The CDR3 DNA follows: TGCGCCAGCAGCTTGGGGTGGGTAGCGGGGCCTCGCTACGAGCAGTACTTC. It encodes CASSLGWVAGPRYEQYF. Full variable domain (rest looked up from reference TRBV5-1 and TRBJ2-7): KAGVTQTPRYLIKTRGQQVTLSCSPISGHRSVSWYQQTPGQGLQFLFEYFSETQRNKGNFPGRFSGRQFSNSRSEMNVSTLELGDSALYLCASSLGWVAGPRYEQYFGPGTRLTVT.

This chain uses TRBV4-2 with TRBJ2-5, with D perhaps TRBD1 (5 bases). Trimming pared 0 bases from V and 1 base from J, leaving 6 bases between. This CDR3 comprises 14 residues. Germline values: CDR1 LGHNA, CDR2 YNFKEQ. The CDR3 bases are TGTGCCAGCAGCCAAGAGCAGGGCCAAGAGACCCAGTACTTC. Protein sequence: CASSQEQGQETQYF.

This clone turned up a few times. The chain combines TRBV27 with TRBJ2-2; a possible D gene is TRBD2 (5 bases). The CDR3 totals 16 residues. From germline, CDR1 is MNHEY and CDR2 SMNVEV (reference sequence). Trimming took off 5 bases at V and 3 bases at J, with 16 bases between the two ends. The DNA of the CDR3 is TGTGCCAGCAGTGTAAGACCCGGAGGCTACACCGGGGAGCTGTTTTTT. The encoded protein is CASSVRPGGYTGELFF.

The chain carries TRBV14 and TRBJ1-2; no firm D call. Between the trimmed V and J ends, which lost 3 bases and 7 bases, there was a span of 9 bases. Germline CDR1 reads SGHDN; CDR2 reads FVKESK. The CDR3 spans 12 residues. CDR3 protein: CASSHKGSGYTF. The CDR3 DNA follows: TGTGCCAGCAGCCACAAAGGGAGTGGCTACACCTTC.